The 32 T cell receptor beta chains given below trace back to one sample, sequenced in a study of blood T cell repertoires in COVID-19. Assay: immunoSEQ multiplex PCR; the TCRdb copy retains only in-frame clones and omits some. Among approximately 450,000 clones listed, about 85% were seen once. Sequencing was performed on PBMCs or T cells enriched from blood (not recorded which). The receptors were gathered from a woman between 18 and 30 years old with acute COVID-19.

This sequence joins TRBV10-3 and TRBJ2-1, with 11 bases aligning to TRBD2. V trimming: 3 bases; J trimming: 4 bases; junction bases outside the gene matches: 11. CDR3 length equals 18 residues. Per germline, CDR1 ENHRY and CDR2 SYGVKD. This CDR3 reads CAISEVTSGKGVYNEQFF. The CDR3 DNA sequence: TGTGCCATCAGTGAAGTGACTAGCGGGAAGGGGGTTTACAATGAGCAGTTCTTC.

The V gene is TRBV29-1, the J gene TRBJ1-2, with TRBD1 identical over 8 bases. Germline V gene lookup returns CDR1 SQVTM and CDR2 ANQGSEA. The CDR3 spans 14 residues. Trimming removed 3 bases from V and 0 bases from J; junction bases left unmatched: 3. This chain's CDR3 is CSVDRGLTNYGYTF. The CDR3 nucleotides are TGCAGCGTTGACAGGGGGCTGACTAACTATGGCTACACCTTC.

V is TRBV7-3 and J is TRBJ1-1; D not certain. Germline V gives CDR1 SGHTA, CDR2 FQGTGA. This CDR3 contains 12 residues. The ends were cut back, 3 bases at V and 8 bases at J, with 10 bases in the middle. This CDR3 reads CASSFGRLEAFF. DNA for the CDR3: TGTGCCAGCAGCTTTGGCCGATTGGAAGCTTTCTTT.

The chain links TRBV7-6 to TRBJ1-2; D gene uncertain. This CDR3 is built from 18 residues. Trimming shortened V by 1 base and J by 2 bases, and 20 bases separated the two germline ends. From germline, CDR1 is SGHVS and CDR2 FNYEAQ. The CDR3 spells CASSLGPPGSGSNYGYTF. The DNA of the CDR3 is TGTGCCAGCAGCTTAGGTCCGCCAGGATCTGGATCCAACTATGGCTACACCTTC.

The rearrangement uses TRBV24-1 and TRBJ2-2; 7 bases fit TRBD1. V gave up 1 base and J gave up 7 bases; unmatched junction bases: 5. The CDR3 covers 15 residues. Germline V gene data show CDR1 as KGHDR and CDR2 as SFDVKD. Written as DNA, the CDR3 is TGTGCCACCAGTGATTTAAGGGGGCTGGTCGGGGAGCTGTTTTTT. Amino acid sequence: CATSDLRGLVGELFF.

This chain connects TRBV18 to TRBJ1-1, with 9 bases aligning to TRBD1. Germline loops: CDR1 KGHSH, CDR2 LQKENI. This CDR3 is built from 14 residues. V shed 3 bases and J 6 bases; nucleotides not matched to a gene: 5. The CDR3 is CASSPGQGISEAFF. CDR3 DNA sequence: TGTGCCAGCTCACCGGGACAGGGTATCTCTGAAGCTTTCTTT.

The CDR3 DNA reads TGTGCCAGCAGCCGGAGTCCCGGGACAGGGAGATTTTATGGCTACACCTTC. Encoded protein: CASSRSPGTGRFYGYTF. The V call is TRBV11-2, the J call TRBJ1-2, with 9 bases lining up with TRBD1. Germline V gene lookup returns CDR1 SGHAT and CDR2 FQNNGV. The CDR3 has 17 amino acids. The trim removed 5 bases at V and 5 bases at J, leaving 15 bases unmatched.

The genes are TRBV28 and TRBJ2-7; 12 bases line up with TRBD2. This CDR3 is 17 amino acids long. The germline CDR1 and CDR2 sequences are MDHEN and SYDVKM. Trimming took 5 bases from V and 0 from J; bases not matched to a gene: 8. This CDR3 is CASSLAGGLGSSYEQYF. CDR3 coding DNA: TGTGCCAGCAGTCTAGCGGGAGGGCTCGGTAGCTCCTACGAGCAGTACTTC.

This clone was detected only once. V gene TRBV9 combines with J gene TRBJ1-1, with D possibly being TRBD1 (6 bases). This CDR3 contains 15 residues. V was trimmed by 4 bases and J by 6 bases, leaving 19 bases between them. The germline CDR1 and CDR2 sequences are SGDLS and YYNGEE. The CDR3 here is CASSSQGIREPEAFF. Here the CDR3 DNA reads TGTGCCAGCAGCTCCCAGGGGATCCGCGAGCCTGAAGCTTTCTTT. The whole variable domain, remainder taken from reference TRBV9 and TRBJ1-1, is DSGVTQTPKHLITATGQRVTLRCSPRSGDLSVYWYQQSLDQGLQFLIQYYNGEERAKGNILERFSAQQFPDLHSELNLSSLELGDSALYFCASSSQGIREPEAFFGQGTRLTVV.

This chain joins TRBV12-3 or TRBV12-4 and TRBJ2-7; D unclear. This CDR3 contains 13 residues. V was trimmed by 3 bases and J by 2 bases, leaving 8 bases between them. CDR3 residues: CASSFTSAYEQYF. CDR3 sequence (DNA): TGTGCCAGCAGTTTCACCAGCGCCTACGAGCAGTACTTC.

As for this clone: The same CDR3 can be traced to other DNA sequences in this sample. The DNA of the CDR3 is TGTGCCAGCAGCCAAGAGGGCCTCTCCTACGAGCAGTACTTC. The encoded protein is CASSQEGLSYEQYF. The chain combines TRBV3-1 (or the pseudogene TRBV3-2) with TRBJ2-7; no firm D call. This CDR3 comprises 14 residues. Germline values: CDR1 LGHDT, CDR2 YNNKEL (reference sequence). V was shortened by 0 bases and J by 0 bases, with 6 bases between the two germline ends.

The V gene is TRBV9, the J gene TRBJ1-5; no clear D. The CDR3 is made up of 15 amino acids. Germline V gives CDR1 SGDLS, CDR2 YYNGEE. V lost 1 base and J lost 1, with 9 bases in between. CDR3 nucleotides: TGTGCCAGCAGCGTAAGCGGGCAGAGCAATCAGCCCCAGCATTTT. This codes for CASSVSGQSNQPQHF. Using reference TRBV9 and TRBJ1-5 for the parts outside the CDR3, the full variable domain is DSGVTQTPKHLITATGQRVTLRCSPRSGDLSVYWYQQSLDQGLQFLIQYYNGEERAKGNILERFSAQQFPDLHSELNLSSLELGDSALYFCASSVSGQSNQPQHFGDGTRLSIL.

This chain links TRBV14 with TRBJ1-2; tentatively, D is TRBD1 (6 bases). The germline V gene encodes CDR1 SGHDN and CDR2 FVKESK. Deletions cut 0 bases from V and 3 bases from J, with 14 bases between. The CDR3 covers 16 residues. CDR3 coding DNA: TGTGCCAGCAGCCAAGACAGGAGACAGGCGTACTATGGCTACACCTTC. As protein: CASSQDRRQAYYGYTF.

This clone showed up just once. J is TRBJ1-4 and V is TRBV18; weak D call: TRBD1 (6 bases). The CDR3 has 16 amino acids. CDR1 KGHSH and CDR2 LQKENI come from the germline V gene. Trimming cost V 6 bases and J 1 base, with 15 bases left between them. The CDR3 reads CASSPTGSETNEKLFF. The CDR3 DNA sequence: TGTGCCAGCTCGCCGACAGGATCGGAAACTAATGAAAAACTGTTTTTT.

The chain joins TRBV27 to TRBJ1-5; 9 bases agree with TRBD1. From germline, CDR1 is MNHEY and CDR2 SMNVEV (reference sequence). There are 16 residues in the CDR3. V shed 5 bases, J shed 4 bases, and the junction held 9 bases outside the gene matches. The CDR3 DNA is TGTGCCAGCAGTGTCCTCGGGACAGGGTTGAATCAGCCCCAGCATTTT. This sequence encodes CASSVLGTGLNQPQHF.

This sequence joins TRBV7-6 and TRBJ1-3, with TRBD1 as a possible D gene (5 bases). The ends were cut back, 5 bases at V and 3 bases at J, with 8 bases in the middle. The CDR3 has 13 residues. Germline V CDR1 and CDR2: SGHVS, FNYEAQ. The CDR3 here is CASSQGGGNTIYF. As DNA, the CDR3 is TGTGCCAGCAGCCAGGGTGGTGGAAACACCATATATTTT.

The table lists this clone with a count of one. The V gene is TRBV19, the J gene TRBJ1-5; TRBD1 is a possible D gene (6 bases). The length of the CDR3 is 17 residues. Trimming removed 4 bases at V and 2 bases at J, with 18 bases between. Germline V CDR1 and CDR2: LNHDA, SQIVND (reference sequence). CDR3 nucleotide sequence: TGTGCCAGTAGTACGGTCCCGGACAGTGTGGGCAATCAGCCCCAGCATTTT. Encoded protein: CASSTVPDSVGNQPQHF.

The chain uses TRBV27 and TRBJ2-1; D perhaps matches TRBD2 (7 bases). Trimming removed 6 bases from V and 0 bases from J, with 18 bases in between. Germline assignment: CDR1 MNHEY and CDR2 SMNVEV (reference sequence). The CDR3 is 17 residues long. The CDR3 region has the DNA TGTGCCAGCAGACAGGGCGGGGGCCTCAGCTCCTACAATGAGCAGTTCTTC. Protein: CASRQGGGLSSYNEQFF.

This clone has a single count. The chain recombines TRBV27 with TRBJ1-5; 7 nucleotides match TRBD1. V was clipped by 8 bases and J by 7 bases; unmatched bases: 8. Germline CDR1 reads MNHEY; CDR2 reads SMNVEV (reference sequence). This CDR3 is 13 amino acids long. In DNA form, the CDR3 reads TGTGCCAGCTACGACAGGGTCAGCCAGCCCCAGCATTTT. It translates to CASYDRVSQPQHF.

V usage is TRBV5-1 and J usage is TRBJ2-7; 12 bases are shared with TRBD2. With V trimmed by 4 bases and J by 5 bases, 7 bases remained unmatched. CDR1 and CDR2 (germline): SGHRS, YFSETQ. The CDR3 totals 15 residues. CDR3 loop: CASSPSSGGAHEQYF. The CDR3 region has the DNA TGCGCCAGCAGCCCCTCTAGCGGGGGGGCCCACGAGCAGTACTTC.

CDR3 nucleotides: TGTGCCAGCAGCTTAAAGAGAGGGACTAATGAAAAACTGTTTTTT. Translated, it gives CASSLKRGTNEKLFF. V and J are TRBV7-2 and TRBJ1-4, with no clear D. CDR1 is SGHTA, CDR2 FQGNSA, per germline. V lost 2 bases and J lost 2, with 9 bases in between. The CDR3 has 15 residues.

The genes are TRBV6-2 or TRBV6-3 and TRBJ2-2; 11 bases match TRBD2. This CDR3 contains 18 residues. Losses at the gene ends were 6 bases for V and 3 bases for J; bases not matched to a gene: 12. Looked up from germline, CDR1 is MNHEY and CDR2 is SVGEGT. This chain's CDR3 is CASSRRGLAGGYTGELFF. CDR3 nucleotides: TGTGCCAGCAGCCGTCGAGGGCTAGCGGGAGGATACACCGGGGAGCTGTTTTTT.

The V gene is TRBV7-9, the J gene TRBJ1-5; TRBD1 aligns across 7 bases. V lost 5 bases, J lost 7 bases, and 8 bases stayed unmatched. The CDR3 consists of 14 residues. Germline V gene lookup returns CDR1 SEHNR and CDR2 FQNEAQ (reference sequence). In DNA, the CDR3 is TGTGCCAGCAGCGGTGACAGGGTTAGACAGCCCCAGCATTTT. Translating it yields CASSGDRVRQPQHF.

This clone has a handful of counts. V usage is TRBV7-2 and J usage is TRBJ2-7, with 9 positions matching TRBD1. The CDR3 covers 13 residues. Trimming at V came to 5 bases and at J to 3 bases, leaving 2 bases not matched to a gene. Germline CDR1 reads SGHTA; CDR2 reads FQGNSA. The chain's CDR3 is CASSPTGGYEQYF. DNA for the CDR3: TGTGCCAGCAGCCCGACAGGGGGCTACGAGCAGTACTTC.

This clone was counted a few times. V is TRBV28 and J is TRBJ2-7; possible D gene TRBD1, 6 bases. This CDR3 region has 15 residues. Deletions cut 5 bases from V and 4 bases from J, with 18 bases between. Germline CDR1 and CDR2: MDHEN and SYDVKM. As DNA, the CDR3 is TGTGCCAGCAGTATTGGATCAAAACAGGGATACGAGCAGTACTTC. Translating gives CASSIGSKQGYEQYF.

In DNA, the CDR3 is TGTGCCAGCAGTCAAGGGGGTTCTGAGCAGTTCTTC. Encoded protein: CASSQGGSEQFF. The chain uses TRBV5-6 and TRBJ2-1, with D possibly matching TRBD1 (6 bases). The germline V gene has CDR1 SGHDT and CDR2 YYEEEE. This CDR3 is 12 amino acids long. V was trimmed by 5 bases and J by 9 bases, leaving 12 bases between them. Full variable domain (remainder filled in from reference TRBV5-6 and TRBJ2-1): DAGVTQSPTHLIKTRGQQVTLRCSPKSGHDTVSWYQQALGQGPQFIFQYYEEEERQRGNFPDRFSGHQFPNYSSELNVNALLLGDSALYLCASSQGGSEQFFGPGTRLTVL.

The chain employs TRBV7-8 and TRBJ1-5, with a weak D call TRBD1 (5 bases). Germline CDR1 is SGHVS and CDR2 is FQNEAQ. The CDR3 loop spans 15 amino acids. The ends were cut back, 1 base at V and 9 bases at J, with 16 bases in the middle. The CDR3 reads CASSLDGWARGPQHF. The CDR3 bases are TGTGCCAGCAGCTTAGACGGTTGGGCTAGGGGGCCCCAGCATTTT.

The J gene is TRBJ2-2, the V gene TRBV6-2 or TRBV6-3; the D is unclear. Per germline, CDR1 MNHEY and CDR2 SVGEGT. V lost 5 bases, J lost 4 bases, and 11 bases lay in between. This CDR3 comprises 14 residues. CDR3 amino acids: CASSQARATGELFF. In nucleotides, the CDR3 is TGTGCCAGCAGTCAGGCCAGAGCCACCGGGGAGCTGTTTTTT.

This clone turned up a few times. V and J are TRBV6-5 and TRBJ1-1; no firm D call. Germline lookup yields CDR1 MNHEY and CDR2 SVGAGI. The CDR3 has 14 amino acids. V lost 6 bases and J lost 2, with 13 bases in between. CDR3 sequence: CASSRAERNTEAFF. CDR3 nucleotides: TGTGCCAGCAGCCGAGCCGAGAGAAACACTGAAGCTTTCTTT.

The genes are TRBV5-1 and TRBJ2-7; the D gene is possibly TRBD2 (6 bases). Trimming took off 0 bases at V and 4 bases at J, with 11 bases between the two ends. In germline, CDR1 is SGHRS, CDR2 YFSETQ. The CDR3 has 14 amino acids. In DNA, the CDR3 is TGCGCCAGCAGCTTGGGGAGGGACTTGTACGAGCAGTACTTC. Protein: CASSLGRDLYEQYF.

The rearrangement links TRBV27 to TRBJ1-4; possibly TRBD1 for D (5 bases). The germline V gene encodes CDR1 MNHEY and CDR2 SMNVEV (reference sequence). The CDR3 is 16 residues long. The V end lost 5 bases, the J end lost 5 bases, and 18 bases lay between the germline ends. CDR3: CASSPRHGGSNEKLFF. CDR3 sequence (DNA): TGTGCCAGCAGTCCCCGCCACGGGGGAAGCAATGAAAAACTGTTTTTT.

The gene calls are TRBV18 and TRBJ1-5; D is ambiguous. Germline V gene lookup returns CDR1 KGHSH and CDR2 LQKENI. The CDR3 has 18 amino acids. Trimming removed 3 bases at V and 0 bases at J, with 18 bases between. The CDR3 sequence: CASSPSGIQEYSNQPQHF. DNA of the CDR3: TGTGCCAGCTCACCTTCCGGGATCCAAGAATATAGCAATCAGCCCCAGCATTTT.